These T cell receptor beta chains were read from a single sample in a study of radiotherapy plus CTLA-4 blockade in lung cancer. TCRdb keeps only in-frame clones here, not all; method: immunoSEQ multiplex PCR. The sample includes some 100,000 clones, around 81% seen only once; the top ten take about 14%. The material sequenced was peripheral blood, taken from a patient treated with radiotherapy plus ipilimumab. These receptors were collected from a human donor with non-small cell lung cancer that progressed on radiotherapy plus ipilimumab. Both conserved end residues are part of each CDR3. The D gene is left open where the match is weak. Clone size is given for some rows only: seen once, a few or many times, or a class if the clone is expanded.

CDR3 protein | CDR3 DNA | D gene | V gene | CDR3 length | clone size | J gene
CSVVGLQSRTDTQYF | TGCAGCGTTGTAGGGCTACAGAGCCGCACAGATACGCAGTATTTT | - | TRBV29-1 | 15 | few | TRBJ2-3
CASSQDGVGGSEQFF | TGCGCCAGCAGCCAAGATGGGGTAGGGGGCAGTGAGCAGTTCTTC | TRBD1 | TRBV4-3 | 15 | - | TRBJ2-1
CASSLAQSDTQYF | TGTGCCAGCAGCTTAGCCCAGTCTGATACGCAGTATTTT | - | TRBV11-2 | 13 | - | TRBJ2-3
CAAGGQNTDTQYF | TGTGCCGCAGGCGGACAGAACACAGATACGCAGTATTTT | - | TRBV6-5 | 13 | - | TRBJ2-3
CASSPGTGLGGELFF | TGTGCCAGTAGTCCAGGGACAGGGTTAGGCGGGGAGCTGTTTTTT | TRBD1 | TRBV19 | 15 | - | TRBJ2-2
CASGSGTGVLGYTF | TGCGCCAGCGGTTCCGGGACGGGCGTTTTAGGCTACACCTTC | - | TRBV5-1 | 14 | - | TRBJ1-2
CASSLYRQDLGWPLHF | TGCGCCAGCAGCTTGTACCGACAGGACCTAGGGTGGCCCCTCCACTTT | - | TRBV5-1 | 16 | - | TRBJ1-6
CASSHKEALLGLDSDHEQFF | TGCGCCAGCAGCCACAAGGAGGCCCTATTGGGACTAGATTCCGACCATGAGCAGTTCTTC | TRBD2 | TRBV4-1 | 20 | - | TRBJ2-1
CASSYSTERNTEAFF | TGTGCCAGCAGCTATTCGACAGAGCGGAACACTGAAGCTTTCTTT | - | TRBV11-2 | 15 | - | TRBJ1-1
CASSDIGGGEQYF | TGTGCCAGTAGTGACATTGGAGGGGGGGAGCAGTACTTC | - | TRBV19 | 13 | - | TRBJ2-7
CAWSVPGTVLYEQYF | TGTGCCTGGAGTGTACCCGGGACGGTCCTCTACGAGCAGTACTTC | - | TRBV30 | 15 | - | TRBJ2-7
CSAHTDTQYF | TGCAGTGCTCACACAGATACGCAGTATTTT | - | TRBV20-1 | 10 | - | TRBJ2-3
CASSSPGTSGGKTQYF | TGTGCCAGCAGCTCGCCAGGGACTAGCGGGGGGAAGACCCAGTACTTC | TRBD2 | TRBV5-4 | 16 | - | TRBJ2-5
CASSLDQGRAVYGYTF | TGTGCCAGCAGCTTGGACCAGGGAAGGGCGGTCTATGGCTACACCTTC | - | TRBV5-5 | 16 | - | TRBJ1-2
CASRTGLPGETQYF | TGTGCCAGCAGGACCGGCCTCCCAGGAGAGACCCAGTACTTC | - | TRBV28 | 14 | - | TRBJ2-5
CSALPSTGVGYTF | TGCAGCGCCTTACCTTCGACAGGGGTTGGCTACACCTTC | TRBD1 | TRBV29-1 | 13 | - | TRBJ1-2
CASSLGRGAGGAYGYTF | TGTGCCAGCAGTTTAGGCCGCGGGGCAGGGGGAGCCTATGGCTACACCTTC | TRBD1 | TRBV28 | 17 | - | TRBJ1-2
CASSWDSGGNSPLHF | TGTGCCAGCAGCTGGGACTCAGGGGGAAATTCACCCCTCCACTTT | TRBD1 | TRBV7-9 | 15 | - | TRBJ1-6
CASSYGRQGLPYF | TGTGCCAGCAGTTATGGTCGACAGGGTCTCCCGTACTTC | TRBD1 | TRBV6-6 | 13 | few | TRBJ2-7
CASREHSAEAFF | TGTGCCAGCAGAGAACATTCCGCTGAAGCTTTCTTT | - | TRBV2 | 12 | - | TRBJ1-1
CASRPQGLAGYEQYF | TGTGCCAGCAGGCCACAGGGACTAGCGGGTTACGAGCAGTACTTC | TRBD2 | TRBV27 | 15 | - | TRBJ2-7
CSVERGVNTEAFF | TGCAGCGTTGAAAGAGGGGTGAACACTGAAGCTTTCTTT | - | TRBV29-1 | 13 | - | TRBJ1-1
CASGRIQNNEQFF | TGTGCTAGCGGTCGGATCCAAAACAATGAGCAGTTCTTC | - | TRBV7-7 | 13 | - | TRBJ2-1
CASSIGETSVQFF | TGTGCCAGTAGTATCGGGGAAACATCCGTCCAGTTCTTC | - | TRBV19 | 13 | - | TRBJ2-1
CASNRDSYSNQPQHF | TGTGCCAGCAATCGGGACAGCTATAGCAATCAGCCCCAGCATTTT | TRBD1 | TRBV2 | 15 | few | TRBJ1-5
CASGRTGIGETQYF | TGTGCCAGCGGGAGGACAGGGATAGGAGAGACCCAGTACTTC | TRBD1 | TRBV7-3 | 14 | - | TRBJ2-5
CASISSRGPSYSNQPQHF | TGTGCCAGCATCTCGTCGAGGGGCCCCTCGTATAGCAATCAGCCCCAGCATTTT | - | TRBV27 | 18 | - | TRBJ1-5
CASSVEQGKYEQYF | TGTGCCAGCAGTGTGGAACAGGGAAAATACGAGCAGTACTTC | - | TRBV25-1 | 14 | few | TRBJ2-7
CASSLAERDRNEQFF | TGCGCCAGCAGCTTGGCCGAGCGGGATAGGAATGAGCAGTTCTTC | TRBD2 | TRBV5-1 | 15 | - | TRBJ2-1
CASNNGGQWPFNEQFF | TGTGCCAGCAATAACGGGGGACAGTGGCCTTTCAATGAGCAGTTCTTC | - | TRBV6-6 | 16 | - | TRBJ2-1
CAISEDQPRNTGELFF | TGTGCCATCAGTGAAGATCAGCCACGGAACACCGGGGAGCTGTTTTTT | - | TRBV10-3 | 16 | - | TRBJ2-2
CASSQDLGLEQFF | TGTGCCAGCAGCCAAGACCTGGGCCTTGAGCAGTTCTTC | - | TRBV4-2 | 13 | once | TRBJ2-1
CASSEIKGAEAFF | TGTGCCAGCAGCGAAATAAAGGGGGCTGAAGCTTTCTTT | - | TRBV5-4 | 13 | - | TRBJ1-1
CAWTVGSTDTQYF | TGTGCCTGGACCGTGGGTAGCACAGATACGCAGTATTTT | - | TRBV30 | 13 | - | TRBJ2-3
CASSQDRAGGSYTF | TGTGCCAGCAGCCAGGACAGGGCCGGCGGATCCTACACCTTC | TRBD1 | TRBV6-5 | 14 | - | TRBJ1-2
CATSRAVTGPYGYTF | TGTGCCACCAGCAGAGCCGTGACAGGGCCTTATGGCTACACCTTC | TRBD1 | TRBV15 | 15 | - | TRBJ1-2
CASSYPSGTGGEQFF | TGTGCCAGCAGTTACCCCTCCGGGACAGGGGGTGAGCAGTTCTTC | TRBD1 | TRBV6-5 | 15 | - | TRBJ2-1
CASSRSSGGPYEQYF | TGTGCCAGCAGCCGTTCTAGCGGGGGACCCTACGAGCAGTACTTC | TRBD2 | TRBV5-4 | 15 | - | TRBJ2-7
CASSLGGGAGYYEQYF | TGTGCCAGCAGCTTAGGGGGCGGGGCAGGGTACTACGAGCAGTACTTC | - | TRBV11-2 | 16 | - | TRBJ2-7
CASSGPGQEYEAFF | TGTGCCAGCAGCGGACCGGGACAGGAATATGAAGCTTTCTTT | TRBD1 | TRBV5-4 | 14 | - | TRBJ1-1
CASSPTGTGTGNTIYF | TGTGCCAGCTCACCTACTGGGACAGGGACTGGAAACACCATATATTTT | TRBD1 | TRBV18 | 16 | - | TRBJ1-3
CASSIDLAGGYTGELFF | TGTGCCAGTAGTATAGATCTAGCGGGAGGGTACACCGGGGAGCTGTTTTTT | TRBD2 | TRBV19 | 17 | - | TRBJ2-2
CAWSRLASYEQYF | TGTGCCTGGAGTCGTCTAGCAAGCTACGAGCAGTACTTC | - | TRBV30 | 13 | - | TRBJ2-7
CASSLGSGELFF | TGCGCCAGCAGCTTGGGGAGCGGGGAGCTGTTTTTT | - | TRBV5-1 | 12 | - | TRBJ2-2
CASSFGGDRPTGELFF | TGTGCCAGCAGCTTCGGCGGGGACAGACCCACCGGGGAGCTGTTTTTT | - | TRBV7-9 | 16 | - | TRBJ2-2
CASSLVTGTGNYEQYF | TGTGCCAGCAGCTTAGTGACCGGGACAGGGAATTACGAGCAGTACTTC | TRBD1 | TRBV7-2 | 16 | - | TRBJ2-7
CASSLDSGPEDTEAFF | TGTGCCAGCAGCTTAGATTCGGGGCCGGAGGACACTGAAGCTTTCTTT | - | TRBV7-2 | 16 | once | TRBJ1-1
CASIRTGGTGELFF | TGTGCCAGTATCCGGACAGGGGGGACCGGGGAGCTGTTTTTT | TRBD1 | TRBV19 | 14 | - | TRBJ2-2
CASRDRVGYTF | TGTGCCAGCAGAGACAGGGTTGGCTACACCTTC | TRBD1 | TRBV2 | 11 | - | TRBJ1-2
CASSLRSPLHF | TGTGCCAGCAGTTTGAGGTCACCCCTCCACTTT | - | TRBV28 | 11 | - | TRBJ1-6
CASSTTGGSSTDTQYF | TGCGCCAGCAGCACGACAGGGGGTTCGAGCACAGATACGCAGTATTTT | TRBD1 | TRBV5-1 | 16 | - | TRBJ2-3